Shown below are 25 T cell receptor beta chains from a single sample sequenced in a study of shared clonotypes between healthy human individuals. The table came from immunoSEQ multiplex PCR; TCRdb's copy has only in-frame clones and leaves some out. The data hold hundreds of thousands of clones, with approximately 80% observed a single time. Sequencing input: PBMCs. The origin of the receptors is a middle-aged woman in good health. Some clones in this sample may be carry-over from other donors' samples.

The V call is TRBV27, the J call TRBJ2-2, with 15 bases matching TRBD2. CDR3 length equals 18 residues. With 6 bases clipped from V and 4 bases from J, the junction kept 9 bases outside the gene matches. CDR1 MNHEY and CDR2 SMNVEV come from the germline V gene (reference sequence). CDR3: CASSPGLAGGPGTGELFF. CDR3 in DNA: TGTGCCAGCAGCCCCGGACTAGCGGGAGGGCCGGGCACCGGGGAGCTGTTTTTT.

The V and J genes are TRBV9 and TRBJ2-3; D is perhaps TRBD1 or TRBD2 (6 bases each). V was shortened by 0 bases and J by 3 bases, with 11 bases between the two germline ends. The CDR3 loop spans 15 amino acids. Germline CDR1 and CDR2: SGDLS and YYNGEE. CDR3 nucleotide sequence: TGTGCCAGCAGCGTAGCGGGGGCGAGTACAGATACGCAGTATTTT. Translation gives CASSVAGASTDTQYF.

This chain links TRBV27 with TRBJ2-2; 7 nucleotides match TRBD1. This CDR3 has 17 residues. Germline CDR1 reads MNHEY; CDR2 reads SMNVEV (reference sequence). V dropped 0 bases and J dropped 7; count of bases not matched to a gene: 11. The CDR3 loop reads CASSLSSAGGLLGELFF. CDR3 sequence (DNA): TGTGCCAGCAGTTTATCGTCGGCAGGGGGTTTACTCGGGGAGCTGTTTTTT.

The rearrangement links TRBV7-8 to TRBJ2-1; D is unclear. CDR3 length equals 15 residues. The V end lost 5 bases, the J end lost 5 bases, and 16 bases lay between the germline ends. Germline V gene data show CDR1 as SGHVS and CDR2 as FQNEAQ. The CDR3 DNA reads TGTGCCAGCAGCCCTCTAGAAGGCCTAAACAATGAGCAGTTCTTC. Amino acid sequence: CASSPLEGLNNEQFF.

The rearrangement uses TRBV7-2 and TRBJ2-1; 11 positions match TRBD2. The CDR3 runs to 11 residues. Germline V CDR1 and CDR2: SGHTA, FQGNSA. After removal of 7 bases from V and 15 bases from J, the junction contained 5 bases not matched to a gene. The CDR3 DNA is TGTGCCAGCATAACTAGCGGGAGACTGTTCTTC. Protein sequence: CASITSGRLFF.

The gene calls are TRBV19 and TRBJ2-1, with unresolved D. The CDR3 has 12 amino acids. Trimming shortened V by 2 bases and J by 9 bases, and 8 bases separated the two germline ends. CDR1 is LNHDA and CDR2 is SQIVND in the germline V gene (reference sequence). The CDR3 here is CASSIRFGEQFF. In DNA, the CDR3 is TGTGCCAGTAGTATACGTTTCGGTGAGCAGTTCTTC. Supplemented by reference TRBV19 and TRBJ2-1, the full variable domain reads DGGITQSPKYLFRKEGQNVTLSCEQNLNHDAMYWYRQDPGQGLRLIYYSQIVNDFQKGDIAEGYSVSREKKESFPLTVTSAQKNPTAFYLCASSIRFGEQFFGPGTRLTVL.

The V call is TRBV28, the J call TRBJ2-2, with a weak D call TRBD2 (5 bases). Trimming left V 2 bases short and J 7 bases short, with 20 bases between. The CDR3 sequence is 17 residues long. CDR1 is MDHEN and CDR2 is SYDVKM in the germline V gene. The DNA of the CDR3 is TGTGCCAGCAGTTTAAGTGGCGGGCGACGAGCCATCGGGGAGCTGTTTTTT. It encodes CASSLSGGRRAIGELFF.

The rearrangement uses TRBV5-1 and TRBJ2-5; TRBD1 might be the D (6 bases). Deletions cut 2 bases from V and 1 base from J, with 12 bases between. Germline V CDR1 and CDR2: SGHRS, YFSETQ. There are 15 residues in the CDR3. CDR3 loop: CASSFRGGPQETQYF. In nucleotides, the CDR3 is TGCGCCAGCAGCTTTCGAGGGGGTCCCCAAGAGACCCAGTACTTC.

This clone has a single count. Since a far larger clone is one base different, this is likely a read error. At the DNA level, this CDR3 is encoded by other sequences in the same sample as well. The chain combines TRBV7-2 with TRBJ1-5, with a tentative D call TRBD1 (6 bases). Germline CDR1 reads SGHTA; CDR2 reads FQGNSA. The CDR3 is 14 residues long. The CDR3 loop is CASSLSRDIEPQHF. The DNA of the CDR3 is TGCGCCAGCAGCTTGTCCCGGGACATTGAGCCCCAGCATTTT.

Note on this clone: This CDR3 is also generated by other DNA sequences in the sample. This sequence joins TRBV5-1 and TRBJ1-1; D is undetermined. V was shortened by 4 bases and J by 4 bases, with 14 bases between the two germline ends. Germline V gene lookup returns CDR1 SGHRS and CDR2 YFSETQ. This CDR3 region has 14 residues. CDR3 protein: CASSPVRGGTEAFF. The CDR3 region has the DNA TGCGCCAGCAGCCCCGTGAGAGGAGGCACTGAAGCTTTCTTT. The full variable domain, rest sourced from reference TRBV5-1 and TRBJ1-1, is KAGVTQTPRYLIKTRGQQVTLSCSPISGHRSVSWYQQTPGQGLQFLFEYFSETQRNKGNFPGRFSGRQFSNSRSEMNVSTLELGDSALYLCASSPVRGGTEAFFGQGTRLTVV.

In its sample, this clone was seen once. The V gene is TRBV18, the J gene TRBJ2-5, with 7 bases matching TRBD2. Per the germline V gene, CDR1 is KGHSH and CDR2 is LQKENI. Trimming cost V 5 bases and J 5 bases; bases outside gene matches: 11. The CDR3 runs to 15 residues. In DNA, the CDR3 is TGTGCCAGCTCATCCTCGACTAGCATCGTCGAGACCCAGTACTTC. It yields the protein CASSSSTSIVETQYF.

CDR3 sequence: CASSPVSLAGELFF. The CDR3 nucleotides read TGTGCCAGCAGTCCTGTTTCGTTGGCCGGGGAGCTGTTTTTT. The chain carries TRBV28 and TRBJ2-2; D unclear. The CDR3 has 14 amino acids. Per germline, CDR1 MDHEN and CDR2 SYDVKM. With 5 bases removed from V and 6 bases from J, the gap between germline ends came to 13 bases.

Comments on this clone: A far more abundant clone sits one base away, making this likely a read error. CDR3 region: CAWSPGNSGNTMYF. CDR3 bases: TGTGCCTGGAGTCCGGGGAACTCTGGAAACACCATGTATTTT. This chain connects TRBV30 to TRBJ1-3; D call uncertain. The germline V gene encodes CDR1 GTSNPN and CDR2 SVGIG (reference sequence). CDR3 size: 14 residues.

The chain has TRBV18 and TRBJ2-1; 12 bases align to TRBD2. V was clipped by 6 bases and J by 7 bases; unmatched bases: 13. The germline V gene has CDR1 KGHSH and CDR2 LQKENI. This CDR3 comprises 17 residues. In DNA form, the CDR3 reads TGTGCCAGCTCCCCCAACACCGGACTAGCGGGAAGGAATGAGCAGTTCTTC. Its translation is CASSPNTGLAGRNEQFF.

The V and J genes are TRBV13 and TRBJ1-2; perhaps TRBD1 as D (6 bases). This CDR3 is built from 14 residues. V was pared by 6 bases and J by 3 bases, with 14 bases between. The germline CDR1 and CDR2 sequences are PRHDT and FYEKMQ (reference sequence). This CDR3 reads CASSYQGQDYGYTF. The CDR3 DNA is TGTGCCAGCAGTTACCAGGGGCAGGACTATGGCTACACCTTC.

V usage is TRBV2 and J usage is TRBJ2-5; tentatively, D is TRBD2 (6 bases). The CDR3 spans 14 residues. Germline V lookup: CDR1 SNHLY, CDR2 FYNNEI. The germline V and J ends were trimmed by 0 bases and 5 bases, with 10 bases remaining between them. CDR3 sequence: CASSEARGMETQYF. As DNA, the CDR3 is TGTGCCAGCAGTGAAGCGCGCGGGATGGAGACCCAGTACTTC.

In its sample, this clone was seen a few times. J is TRBJ2-2 and V is TRBV6-4; a possible D gene is TRBD1 (5 bases). Deletions cut 5 bases from V and 2 bases from J, with 18 bases between. Germline V CDR1 and CDR2: MRHNA, SNTAGT. This CDR3 comprises 17 residues. The CDR3 here is CASSRSHRSLNTGELFF. As DNA, the CDR3 is TGTGCCAGCAGTAGGTCCCACAGGAGCCTTAACACCGGGGAGCTGTTTTTT.

The rearrangement uses TRBV2 and TRBJ2-1; 11 nucleotides match TRBD2. Germline-derived CDR1 and CDR2 are SNHLY and FYNNEI. The CDR3 covers 13 residues. With 8 bases clipped from V and 6 bases from J, the junction kept 3 bases outside the gene matches. CDR3 nucleotide sequence: TGTGCCAGCGAACTAGCGGGAGTCAATGAGCAGTTCTTC. It specifies CASELAGVNEQFF.

The rearrangement uses TRBV4-3 and TRBJ2-1; D assignment may be TRBD1 or TRBD2 (5 bases each). This CDR3 region has 16 residues. Germline V gives CDR1 LGHNA, CDR2 YSLEER. V lost 3 bases and J 5 bases, leaving 17 bases between the germline ends. CDR3 nucleotides: TGCGCCAGCAGCCAGGATCCGAGGGGCCCCGACAATGAGCAGTTCTTC. Its translation: CASSQDPRGPDNEQFF.

This chain joins TRBV4-1 and TRBJ2-7, with 9 bases matching TRBD2. This CDR3 has 14 amino acids. Germline CDR1 and CDR2: MGHRA and YSYEKL. The trim removed 3 bases at V and 7 bases at J, leaving 7 bases unmatched. The CDR3 protein is CASSQREGDGEQYF. For the CDR3, the DNA is TGCGCCAGCAGCCAGCGGGAGGGCGATGGGGAGCAGTACTTC.

The chain couples TRBV4-1 to TRBJ2-1; TRBD2 matches 7 bases. V lost 1 base and J lost 0; bases outside the gene matches: 3. The CDR3 has 16 residues. Germline CDR1 MGHRA, CDR2 YSYEKL. The CDR3: CASSQGSSGSYNEQFF. CDR3 sequence (DNA): TGCGCCAGCAGCCAAGGCTCTAGCGGCTCCTACAATGAGCAGTTCTTC.

A note on this clone: This likely traces to a read error, being one base from a far larger clone. In the same sample, other DNA sequences code for this CDR3. The V call is TRBV7-9, the J call TRBJ1-1, with D hard to call. This CDR3 is 14 amino acids long. Germline V lookup: CDR1 SEHNR, CDR2 FQNEAQ (reference sequence). The CDR3 coding sequence is TGTGCCAGCAGCTTAGCACTGATAAACACTGAAGCGTTCTTT. The encoded protein is CASSLALINTEAFF. Together with reference TRBV7-9 and TRBJ1-1, the CDR3 gives the full variable domain: DTGVSQNPRHKITKRGQNVTFRCDPISEHNRLYWYRQTLGQGPEFLTYFQNEAQLEKSRLLSDRFSAERPKGSFSTLEIQRTEQGDSAMYLCASSLALINTEAFFGQGTRLTVV.

The chain is built from TRBV2 and TRBJ2-1; 11 bases align to TRBD2. Germline V gene sequence: CDR1 SNHLY, CDR2 FYNNEI. V shed 8 bases, J shed 13 bases, and the junction held 13 bases outside the gene matches. The CDR3 loop spans 14 amino acids. The CDR3 is CASGDSFSGREQFF. In nucleotides, the CDR3 is TGTGCCAGCGGGGACTCCTTTAGCGGGAGGGAACAGTTCTTC. Variable domain in full (rest from reference TRBV2 and TRBJ2-1): EPEVTQTPSHQVTQMGQEVILRCVPISNHLYFYWYRQILGQKVEFLVSFYNNEISEKSEIFDDQFSVERPDGSNFTLKIRSTKLEDSAMYFCASGDSFSGREQFFGPGTRLTVL.

The chain recombines TRBV5-1 with TRBJ2-3; 9 nucleotides align to TRBD1. Germline V gives CDR1 SGHRS, CDR2 YFSETQ. Trimming at V came to 0 bases and at J to 6 bases, leaving 5 bases not matched to a gene. The CDR3 loop spans 15 amino acids. The CDR3 region is CASSLVGQGGDTQYF. Written as DNA, the CDR3 is TGCGCCAGCAGCTTGGTGGGACAGGGCGGGGATACGCAGTATTTT. The full variable domain, with the rest looked up from reference TRBV5-1 and TRBJ2-3, is KAGVTQTPRYLIKTRGQQVTLSCSPISGHRSVSWYQQTPGQGLQFLFEYFSETQRNKGNFPGRFSGRQFSNSRSEMNVSTLELGDSALYLCASSLVGQGGDTQYFGPGTRLTVL.

This clone appeared many times. The V gene is TRBV27, the J gene TRBJ1-5; unclear D gene. Germline V gives CDR1 MNHEY, CDR2 SMNVEV (reference sequence). The ends were cut back, 2 bases at V and 5 bases at J, with 7 bases in the middle. The CDR3 is 13 residues long. The CDR3 is CASSLVRDQPQHF. The CDR3 DNA reads as TGTGCCAGCAGTTTAGTTAGGGATCAGCCCCAGCATTTT.